Listed here are 17 T cell receptor beta chains from one sample, sequenced in a study of OX40 agonist ivuxolimab in advanced cancers. The protocol was immunoSEQ multiplex PCR, while the TCRdb copy is restricted to in-frame clones and leaves out a portion. The table has tens of thousands of clones, about 85% seen once; the top ten hold approximately 5%. Sample: CD4+ or CD8+ T cells sorted from blood, taken in a trial of the OX40 agonist ivuxolimab. These receptors were taken from an adult with an advanced solid tumor such as melanoma, head and neck, liver or kidney cancer.

The J gene is TRBJ2-5, the V gene TRBV21-1. Matching the DNA end better, TRBJ2-7 makes the J call doubtful. TRBV21-1 is a listed pseudogene. The CDR3 length is 14 residues. The CDR3 bases are TGTGCCAGCATCCACAAGGGGGGCACCTACGAGCAGTACTTC. It translates to CASIHKGGTYEQYF.

This chain connects TRBV30 to TRBJ1-1; no clear D gene. The CDR3 spans 14 residues. Per the germline V gene, CDR1 is GTSNPN and CDR2 is SVGIG (reference sequence). Trimming removed 0 bases at V and 0 bases at J, with 8 bases between. This chain's CDR3 is CAWSVGGLNTEAFF. CDR3 in DNA: TGTGCCTGGAGTGTTGGAGGGTTGAACACTGAAGCTTTCTTT. The entire variable domain, with the rest obtained from reference TRBV30 and TRBJ1-1, is as follows: SQTIHQWPATLVQPVGSPLSLECTVEGTSNPNLYWYRQAAGRGLQLLFYSVGIGQISSEVPQNLSASRPQDRQFILSSKKLLLSDSGFYLCAWSVGGLNTEAFFGQGTRLTVV.

The chain is built from TRBV7-3 and TRBJ2-3; weak D call: TRBD1 (6 bases). The germline V gene encodes CDR1 SGHTA and CDR2 FQGTGA. The CDR3 spans 17 residues. The germline V and J ends were trimmed by 2 bases and 2 bases, with 17 bases remaining between them. The CDR3 bases are TGTGCCAGCAGCTTACCGAACCGGGACAACCACACAGATACGCAGTATTTT. Translation: CASSLPNRDNHTDTQYF.

The rearrangement links TRBV5-1 to TRBJ2-1; no firm D call. Germline V gene sequence: CDR1 SGHRS, CDR2 YFSETQ. This CDR3 is built from 12 residues. V gave up 5 bases and J gave up 7 bases, with 10 bases separating them. Here the CDR3 reads CASSSEQNEQFF. CDR3 sequence (DNA): TGCGCCAGCAGTTCGGAGCAGAATGAGCAGTTCTTC.

This clone was counted a single time. The V and J genes are TRBV5-5 and TRBJ2-7, with 8 bases fitting TRBD1. The CDR3 is 16 residues long. Germline loops: CDR1 SGHKS, CDR2 YYEKEE (reference sequence). The V and J ends lost 5 bases and 6 bases, in that order; junction bases with no gene match: 16. For the CDR3, the DNA is TGTGCCAGCAGACGCTCCCCGGACAGGGCTGACCGCGAGCAGTACTTC. Translating it yields CASRRSPDRADREQYF.

In this sample, this clone turned up once. The rearrangement joins TRBV7-2 to TRBJ1-2, with D possibly being TRBD1 (5 bases). Germline-derived CDR1 and CDR2 are SGHTA and FQGNSA. This CDR3 comprises 14 residues. Trimming stripped 1 base from V and 8 bases from J, with 14 bases between. CDR3 coding DNA: TGTGCCAGCAGCTTAGTCCTTGCAGGGTGGGGCTACACCTTC. This codes for CASSLVLAGWGYTF.

The rearrangement uses TRBV4-3 and TRBJ2-3, with D unclear. This CDR3 is 14 amino acids long. Trimming pared 0 bases from V and 1 base from J, leaving 5 bases between. Germline V gives CDR1 LGHNA, CDR2 YSLEER. The CDR3 coding sequence is TGCGCCAGCAGCCAAGATACCCGCACAGATACGCAGTATTTT. It specifies CASSQDTRTDTQYF.

The chain combines TRBV6-6 with TRBJ1-1; possibly TRBD1 for D (5 bases). Trimming took off 0 bases at V and 0 bases at J, with 11 bases between the two ends. Germline V gene sequence: CDR1 MNHNY, CDR2 SVGAGI (reference sequence). The CDR3 is 16 amino acids. The CDR3 DNA is TGTGCCAGCAGTTACTCTGGGGCCCGACTGAACACTGAAGCTTTCTTT. This gives the protein CASSYSGARLNTEAFF.

The chain recombines TRBV18 with TRBJ2-7, with 9 bases lining up with TRBD1. Germline V lookup: CDR1 KGHSH, CDR2 LQKENI. J gave up 2 bases and V 3 bases, and 2 bases lay outside the gene matches. The CDR3 loop spans 14 amino acids. CDR3 coding DNA: TGTGCCAGCTCACCGGGACAGGGCCCCTACGAGCAGTACTTC. It is translated as CASSPGQGPYEQYF.

V and J are TRBV7-3 and TRBJ2-7; TRBD1 matches at 9 bases. V lost 5 bases to trimming and J lost 2 bases; unmatched junction nucleotides: 7. The CDR3 covers 15 residues. Germline CDR1 SGHTA, CDR2 FQGTGA. The CDR3 nucleotides are TGTGCCAGCAGCCTGGGAGGACAGGGGCCCTACGAGCAGTACTTC. Residues: CASSLGGQGPYEQYF. Using reference TRBV7-3 and TRBJ2-7 for the parts outside the CDR3, the full variable domain is GAGVSQTPSNKVTEKGKYVELRCDPISGHTALYWYRQSLGQGPEFLIYFQGTGAADDSGLPNDRFFAVRPEGSVSTLKIQRTERGDSAVYLCASSLGGQGPYEQYFGPGTRLTVT.

V is TRBV25-1 and J is TRBJ2-2, with 9 bases identical to TRBD2. This CDR3 region has 15 residues. The J segment lost 4 bases and the V segment lost 3 bases, leaving 3 bases of the junction unmatched. The germline CDR1 and CDR2 sequences are MGHDK and SYGVNS. This chain's CDR3 is CASSEPTSGTGELFF. CDR3 nucleotide sequence: TGTGCCAGCAGTGAGCCGACTAGCGGCACCGGGGAGCTGTTTTTT.

This rearrangement joins TRBV23-1 to TRBJ1-2; D is uncertain. TRBV23-1 is designated an ORF whose function remains uncertain. V was cut by 6 bases and J by 3 bases, with 14 bases left in between. There are 14 residues in the CDR3. The DNA for the CDR3 is TGCGCCAGCAGGGGAAAGATTACCCACTATGGCTACACCTTC. It encodes CASRGKITHYGYTF.

V gene TRBV7-6 combines with J gene TRBJ2-1; TRBD1 is a possible D gene (5 bases). CDR1 and CDR2 from the germline V gene are SGHVS and FNYEAQ. The CDR3 totals 14 residues. Trimming pared 5 bases from V and 2 bases from J, leaving 10 bases between. This CDR3 reads CASSLGAPYNEQFF. CDR3 nucleotides: TGTGCCAGCAGCCTAGGGGCGCCCTACAATGAGCAGTTCTTC.

This clone appeared once. The V gene is TRBV4-1, the J gene TRBJ1-1; tentative D call: TRBD1 (6 bases). The CDR3 is made up of 14 amino acids. CDR1 is MGHRA and CDR2 is YSYEKL in the germline V gene. Trimming took 4 bases from V and 4 from J, leaving 13 bases between them. The CDR3 DNA reads TGCGCCAGCAGCCCTCGGGGGGCTGGCACTGAAGCTTTCTTT. Translation gives CASSPRGAGTEAFF.

The chain combines TRBV6-5 with TRBJ2-5, with D perhaps TRBD1 (6 bases). Between the trimmed V and J ends, which lost 4 bases and 5 bases, there was a span of 17 bases. Germline V gives CDR1 MNHEY, CDR2 SVGAGI. CDR3 length: 15 amino acids. DNA for the CDR3: TGTGCCAGCAGTTCCAACAGGGATGGGTGGGAGACCCAGTACTTC. Its protein is CASSSNRDGWETQYF.

J is TRBJ2-3 and V is TRBV18; maybe TRBD2 (6 bases). The CDR3 has 16 residues. Germline assignment: CDR1 KGHSH and CDR2 LQKENI. With 4 bases removed from V and 2 bases from J, the gap between germline ends came to 16 bases. CDR3 in amino acids: CASSRSSAHDTDTQYF. The CDR3 DNA follows: TGTGCCAGCTCACGGTCTAGCGCCCATGACACAGATACGCAGTATTTT.

The rearrangement joins TRBV5-6 to TRBJ2-5; perhaps TRBD1 as D (6 bases). This CDR3 region has 17 residues. Between the trimmed V and J ends, which lost 3 bases and 1 base, there was a span of 19 bases. CDR1 is SGHDT and CDR2 is YYEEEE in the germline V gene. The CDR3 spells CASSSITGSKTQETQYF. DNA of the CDR3: TGTGCCAGCAGCTCAATCACAGGGTCGAAAACCCAAGAGACCCAGTACTTC.